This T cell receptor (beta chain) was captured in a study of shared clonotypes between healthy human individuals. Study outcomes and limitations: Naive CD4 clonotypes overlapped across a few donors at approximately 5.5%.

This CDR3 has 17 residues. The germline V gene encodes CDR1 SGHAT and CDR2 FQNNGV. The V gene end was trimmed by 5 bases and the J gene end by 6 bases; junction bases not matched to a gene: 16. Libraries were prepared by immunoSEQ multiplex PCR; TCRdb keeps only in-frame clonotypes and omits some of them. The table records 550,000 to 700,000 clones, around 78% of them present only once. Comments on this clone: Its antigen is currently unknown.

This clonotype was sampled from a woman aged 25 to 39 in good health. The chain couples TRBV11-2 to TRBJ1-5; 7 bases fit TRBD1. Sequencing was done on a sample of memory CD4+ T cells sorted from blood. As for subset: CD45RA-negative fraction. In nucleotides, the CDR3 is TGTGCCAGCAGCCATATAGGGGACAGTTTGGGGGGTCAGCCCCAGCATTTT. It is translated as CASSHIGDSLGGQPQHF.